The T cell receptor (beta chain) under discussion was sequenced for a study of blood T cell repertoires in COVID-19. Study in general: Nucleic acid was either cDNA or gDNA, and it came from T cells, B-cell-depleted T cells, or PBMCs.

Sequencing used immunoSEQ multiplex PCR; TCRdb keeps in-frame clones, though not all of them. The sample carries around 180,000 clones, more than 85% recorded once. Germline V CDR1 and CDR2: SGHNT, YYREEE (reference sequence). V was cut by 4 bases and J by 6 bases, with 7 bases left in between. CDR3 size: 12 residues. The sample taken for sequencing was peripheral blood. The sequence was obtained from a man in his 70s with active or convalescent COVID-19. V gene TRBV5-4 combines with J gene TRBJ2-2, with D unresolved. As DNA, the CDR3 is TGTGCCAGCAGCCCCCCAGCCGGGGAGCTGTTTTTT. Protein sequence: CASSPPAGELFF.